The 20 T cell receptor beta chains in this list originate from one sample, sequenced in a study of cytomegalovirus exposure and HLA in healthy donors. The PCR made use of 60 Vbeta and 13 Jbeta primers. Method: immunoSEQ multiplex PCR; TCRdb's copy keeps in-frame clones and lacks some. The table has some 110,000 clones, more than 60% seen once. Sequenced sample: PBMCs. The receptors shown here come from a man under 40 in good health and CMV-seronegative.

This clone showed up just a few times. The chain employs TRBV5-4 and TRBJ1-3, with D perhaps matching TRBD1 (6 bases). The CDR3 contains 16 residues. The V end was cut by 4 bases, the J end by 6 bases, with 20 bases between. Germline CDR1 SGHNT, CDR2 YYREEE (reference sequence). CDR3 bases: TGTGCCAGCAGCCCGACCGGACAGTCTGAAGTAAACACCATATATTTT. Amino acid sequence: CASSPTGQSEVNTIYF.

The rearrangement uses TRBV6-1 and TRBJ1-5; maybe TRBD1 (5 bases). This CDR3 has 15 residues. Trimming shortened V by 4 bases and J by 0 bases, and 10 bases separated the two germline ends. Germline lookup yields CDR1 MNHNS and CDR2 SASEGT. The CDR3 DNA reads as TGTGCCAGCAGTGGGGGGGGTTTTAGCAATCAGCCCCAGCATTTT. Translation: CASSGGGFSNQPQHF.

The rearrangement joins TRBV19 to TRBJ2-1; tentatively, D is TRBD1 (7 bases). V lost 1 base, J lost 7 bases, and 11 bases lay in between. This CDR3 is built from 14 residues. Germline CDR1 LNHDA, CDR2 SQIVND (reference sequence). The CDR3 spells CASSIVQGRNEQFF. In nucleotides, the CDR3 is TGTGCCAGTAGTATAGTACAGGGGAGGAATGAGCAGTTCTTC.

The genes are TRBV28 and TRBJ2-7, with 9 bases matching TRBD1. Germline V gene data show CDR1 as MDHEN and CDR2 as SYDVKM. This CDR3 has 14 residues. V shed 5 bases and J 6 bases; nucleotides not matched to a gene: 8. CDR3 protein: CASSHMDRGGEQYF. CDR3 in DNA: TGTGCCAGCAGTCACATGGACAGGGGTGGCGAGCAGTACTTC.

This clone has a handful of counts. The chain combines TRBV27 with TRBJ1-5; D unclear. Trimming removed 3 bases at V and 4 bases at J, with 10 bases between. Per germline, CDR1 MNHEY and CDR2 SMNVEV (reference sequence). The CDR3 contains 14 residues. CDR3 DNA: TGTGCCAGCAGTTTCGAGGGTAATAATCAGCCCCAGCATTTT. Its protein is CASSFEGNNQPQHF.

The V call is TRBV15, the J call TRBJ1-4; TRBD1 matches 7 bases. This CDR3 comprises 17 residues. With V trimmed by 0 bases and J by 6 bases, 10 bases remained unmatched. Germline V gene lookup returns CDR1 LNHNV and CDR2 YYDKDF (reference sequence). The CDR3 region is CATSRDPNRGWDEKLFF. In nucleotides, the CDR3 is TGTGCCACCAGCAGAGATCCTAACAGGGGCTGGGATGAAAAACTGTTTTTT.

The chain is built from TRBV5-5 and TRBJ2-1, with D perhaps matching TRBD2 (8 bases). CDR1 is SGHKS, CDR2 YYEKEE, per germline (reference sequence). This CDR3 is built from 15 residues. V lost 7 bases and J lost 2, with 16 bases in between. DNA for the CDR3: TGTGCCAGCGACCGGGAGGGGGCAACCTACAATGAGCAGTTCTTC. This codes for CASDREGATYNEQFF.

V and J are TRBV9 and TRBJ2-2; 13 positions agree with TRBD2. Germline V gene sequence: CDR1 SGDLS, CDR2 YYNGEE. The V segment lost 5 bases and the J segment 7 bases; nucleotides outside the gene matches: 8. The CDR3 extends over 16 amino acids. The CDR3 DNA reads TGTGCCAGCAGACCAACTAGCGGGGGGGCCATCGGGGAGCTGTTTTTT. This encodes CASRPTSGGAIGELFF.

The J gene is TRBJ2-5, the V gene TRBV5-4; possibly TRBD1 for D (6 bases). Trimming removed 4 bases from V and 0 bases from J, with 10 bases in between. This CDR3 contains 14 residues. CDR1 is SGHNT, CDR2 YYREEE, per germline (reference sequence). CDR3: CASSTRTDQETQYF. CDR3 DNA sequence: TGTGCCAGCAGCACTCGGACAGACCAAGAGACCCAGTACTTC. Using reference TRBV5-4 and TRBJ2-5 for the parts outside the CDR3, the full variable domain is ETGVTQSPTHLIKTRGQQVTLRCSSQSGHNTVSWYQQALGQGPQFIFQYYREEENGRGNFPPRFSGLQFPNYSSELNVNALELDDSALYLCASSTRTDQETQYFGPGTRLLVL.

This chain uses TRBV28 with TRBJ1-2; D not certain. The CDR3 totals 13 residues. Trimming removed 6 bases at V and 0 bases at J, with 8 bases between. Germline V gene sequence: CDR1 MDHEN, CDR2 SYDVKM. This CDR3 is CASRPTANYGYTF. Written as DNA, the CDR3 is TGTGCCAGCAGGCCCACAGCTAACTATGGCTACACCTTC.

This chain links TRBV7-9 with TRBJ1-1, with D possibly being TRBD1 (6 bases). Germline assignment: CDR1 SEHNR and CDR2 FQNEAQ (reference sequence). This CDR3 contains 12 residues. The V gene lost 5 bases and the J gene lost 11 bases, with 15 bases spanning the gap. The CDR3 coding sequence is TGTGCCAGCAGCGTACGGGACACAGCGGCTTTCTTT. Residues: CASSVRDTAAFF.

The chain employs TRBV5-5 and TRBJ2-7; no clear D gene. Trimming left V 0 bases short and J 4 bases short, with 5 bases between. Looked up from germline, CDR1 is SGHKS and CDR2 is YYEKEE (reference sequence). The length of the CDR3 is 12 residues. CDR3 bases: TGTGCCAGCAGCTTGGGTCTTTACGAGCAGTACTTC. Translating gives CASSLGLYEQYF.

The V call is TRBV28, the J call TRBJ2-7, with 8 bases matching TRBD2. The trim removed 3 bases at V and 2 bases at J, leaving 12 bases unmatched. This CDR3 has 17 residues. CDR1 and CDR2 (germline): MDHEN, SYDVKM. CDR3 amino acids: CASSLSTGGGQPYEQYF. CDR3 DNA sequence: TGTGCCAGCAGTTTGTCTACCGGGGGGGGCCAACCCTACGAGCAGTACTTC. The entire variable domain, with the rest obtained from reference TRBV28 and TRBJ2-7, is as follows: DVKVTQSSRYLVKRTGEKVFLECVQDMDHENMFWYRQDPGLGLRLIYFSYDVKMKEKGDIPEGYSVSREKKERFSLILESASTNQTSMYLCASSLSTGGGQPYEQYFGPGTRLTVT.

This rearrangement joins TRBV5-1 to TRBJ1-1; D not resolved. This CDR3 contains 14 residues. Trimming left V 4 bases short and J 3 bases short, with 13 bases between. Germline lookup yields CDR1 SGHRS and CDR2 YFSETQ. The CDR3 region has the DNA TGCGCCAGCAGCCCGTTAAAGAGGGACACTGAAGCTTTCTTT. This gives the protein CASSPLKRDTEAFF.

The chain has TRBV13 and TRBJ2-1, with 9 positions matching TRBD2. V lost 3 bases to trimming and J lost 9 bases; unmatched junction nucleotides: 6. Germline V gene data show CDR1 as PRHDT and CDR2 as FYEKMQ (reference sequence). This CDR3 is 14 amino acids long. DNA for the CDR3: TGTGCCAGCAGCTTTAGACTAGCGGCGGGTGAGCAGTTCTTC. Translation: CASSFRLAAGEQFF.

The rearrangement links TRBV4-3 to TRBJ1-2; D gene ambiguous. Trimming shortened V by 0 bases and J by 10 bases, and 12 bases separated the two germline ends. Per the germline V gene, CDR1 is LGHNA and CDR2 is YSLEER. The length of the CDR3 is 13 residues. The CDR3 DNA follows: TGCGCCAGCAGCCAAGACAGGTCGGTTGTCTACACCTTC. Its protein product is CASSQDRSVVYTF.

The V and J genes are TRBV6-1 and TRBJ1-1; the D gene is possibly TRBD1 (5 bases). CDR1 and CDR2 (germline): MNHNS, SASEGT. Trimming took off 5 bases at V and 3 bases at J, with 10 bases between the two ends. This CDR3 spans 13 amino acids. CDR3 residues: CASSPRGDTEAFF. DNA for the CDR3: TGTGCCAGCAGTCCTCGGGGGGACACTGAAGCTTTCTTT.

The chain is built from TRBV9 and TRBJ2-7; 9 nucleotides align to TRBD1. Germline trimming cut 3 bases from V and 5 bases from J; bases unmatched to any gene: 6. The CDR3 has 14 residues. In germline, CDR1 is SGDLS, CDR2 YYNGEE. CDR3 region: CASSAPGQGNEQYF. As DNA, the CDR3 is TGTGCCAGCAGCGCCCCGGGACAGGGCAACGAGCAGTACTTC.

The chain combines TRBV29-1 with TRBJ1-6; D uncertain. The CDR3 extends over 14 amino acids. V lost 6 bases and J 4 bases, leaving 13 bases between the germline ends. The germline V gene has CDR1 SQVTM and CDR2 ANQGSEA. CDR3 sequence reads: CSVQGGGYNSPLHF. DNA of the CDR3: TGCAGCGTCCAAGGTGGAGGATATAATTCACCCCTCCACTTT. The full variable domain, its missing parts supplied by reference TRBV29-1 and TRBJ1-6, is SAVISQKPSRDICQRGTSLTIQCQVDSQVTMMFWYRQQPGQSLTLIATANQGSEATYESGFVIDKFPISRPNLTFSTLTVSNMSPEDSSIYLCSVQGGGYNSPLHFGNGTRLTVT.

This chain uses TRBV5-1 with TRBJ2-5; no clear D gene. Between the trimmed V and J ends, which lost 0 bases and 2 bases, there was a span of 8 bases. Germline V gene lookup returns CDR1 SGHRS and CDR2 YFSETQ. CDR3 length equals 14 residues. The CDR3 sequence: CASSLALGQETQYF. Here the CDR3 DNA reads TGCGCCAGCAGCTTGGCGCTCGGGCAAGAGACCCAGTACTTC.